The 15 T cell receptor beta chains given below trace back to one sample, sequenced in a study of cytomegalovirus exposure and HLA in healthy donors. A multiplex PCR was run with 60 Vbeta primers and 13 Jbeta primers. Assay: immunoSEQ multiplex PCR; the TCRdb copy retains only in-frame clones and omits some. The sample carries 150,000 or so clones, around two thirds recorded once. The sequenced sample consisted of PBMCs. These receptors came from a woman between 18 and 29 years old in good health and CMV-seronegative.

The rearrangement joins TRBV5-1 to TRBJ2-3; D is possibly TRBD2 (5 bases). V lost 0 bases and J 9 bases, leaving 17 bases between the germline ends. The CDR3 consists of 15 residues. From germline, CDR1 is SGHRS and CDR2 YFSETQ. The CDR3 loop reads CASSLASPSQRTQYF. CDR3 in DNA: TGCGCCAGCAGCTTGGCCTCCCCCTCACAGCGGACGCAGTATTTT. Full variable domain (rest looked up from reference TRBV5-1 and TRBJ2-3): KAGVTQTPRYLIKTRGQQVTLSCSPISGHRSVSWYQQTPGQGLQFLFEYFSETQRNKGNFPGRFSGRQFSNSRSEMNVSTLELGDSALYLCASSLASPSQRTQYFGPGTRLTVL.

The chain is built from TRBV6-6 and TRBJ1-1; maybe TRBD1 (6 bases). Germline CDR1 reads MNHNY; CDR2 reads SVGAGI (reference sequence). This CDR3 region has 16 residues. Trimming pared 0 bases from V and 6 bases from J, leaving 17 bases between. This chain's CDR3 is CASSYSTNLQGAEAFF. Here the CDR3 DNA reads TGTGCCAGCAGTTACTCGACAAATTTACAGGGAGCTGAAGCTTTCTTT.

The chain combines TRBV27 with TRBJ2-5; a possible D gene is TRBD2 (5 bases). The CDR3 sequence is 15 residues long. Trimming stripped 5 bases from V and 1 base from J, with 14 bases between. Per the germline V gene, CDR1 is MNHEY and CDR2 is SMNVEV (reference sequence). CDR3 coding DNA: TGTGCCAGCAGTCCCCAGGTCGGGGTCCAAGAGACCCAGTACTTC. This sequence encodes CASSPQVGVQETQYF.

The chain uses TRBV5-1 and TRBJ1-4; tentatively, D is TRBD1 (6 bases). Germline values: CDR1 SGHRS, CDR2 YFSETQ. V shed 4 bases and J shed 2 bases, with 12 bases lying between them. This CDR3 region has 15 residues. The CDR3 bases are TGCGCCAGCAGCCCCAGGGGACCGACTAATGAAAAACTGTTTTTT. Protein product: CASSPRGPTNEKLFF.

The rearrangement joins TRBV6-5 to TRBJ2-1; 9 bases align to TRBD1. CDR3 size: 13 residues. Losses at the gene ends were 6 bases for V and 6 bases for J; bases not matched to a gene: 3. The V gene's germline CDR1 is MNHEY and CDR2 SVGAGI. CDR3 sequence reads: CASRRQGGNEQFF. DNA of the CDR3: TGTGCCAGCAGACGACAGGGGGGCAATGAGCAGTTCTTC.

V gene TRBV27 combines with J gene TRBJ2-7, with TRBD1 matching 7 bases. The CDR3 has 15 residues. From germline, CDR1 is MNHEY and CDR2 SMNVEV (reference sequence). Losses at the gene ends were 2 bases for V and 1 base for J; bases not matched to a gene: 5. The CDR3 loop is CASSLGVGQSYEQYF. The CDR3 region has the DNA TGTGCCAGCAGTTTAGGAGTGGGACAGTCCTACGAGCAGTACTTC.

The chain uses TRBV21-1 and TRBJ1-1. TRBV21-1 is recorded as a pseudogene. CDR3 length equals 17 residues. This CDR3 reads CASSKDPRAGRDTEAFF. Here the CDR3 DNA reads TGTGCCAGCAGCAAAGACCCCCGGGCGGGACGGGACACTGAAGCTTTCTTT.

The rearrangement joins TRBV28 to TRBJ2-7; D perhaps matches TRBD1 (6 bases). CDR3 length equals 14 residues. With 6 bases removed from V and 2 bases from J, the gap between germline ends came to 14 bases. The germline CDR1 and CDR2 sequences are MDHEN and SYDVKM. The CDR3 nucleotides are TGTGCCAGCAGGGACCAGACAGGCACCTACGAGCAGTACGTC. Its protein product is CASRDQTGTYEQYV.

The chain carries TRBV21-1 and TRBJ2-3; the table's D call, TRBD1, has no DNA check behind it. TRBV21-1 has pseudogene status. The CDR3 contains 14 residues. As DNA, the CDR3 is TGTGCCAGCACAACTGCAGGGATCACAGATACGCAGTATTTT. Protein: CASTTAGITDTQYF.

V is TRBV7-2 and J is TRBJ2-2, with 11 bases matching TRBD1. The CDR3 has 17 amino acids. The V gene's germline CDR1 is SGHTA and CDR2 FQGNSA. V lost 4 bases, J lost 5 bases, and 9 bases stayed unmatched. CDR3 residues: CASSSSPGTGGTGELFF. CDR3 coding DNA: TGTGCCAGCAGCTCCTCCCCCGGGACAGGGGGGACCGGGGAGCTGTTTTTT.

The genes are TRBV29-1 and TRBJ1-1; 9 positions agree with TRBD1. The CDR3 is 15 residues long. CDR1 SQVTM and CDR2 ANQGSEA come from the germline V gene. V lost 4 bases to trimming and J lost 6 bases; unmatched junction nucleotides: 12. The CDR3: CSVGPTGGPNAEAFF. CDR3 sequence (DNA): TGCAGCGTTGGTCCGACAGGGGGACCGAATGCTGAAGCTTTCTTT.

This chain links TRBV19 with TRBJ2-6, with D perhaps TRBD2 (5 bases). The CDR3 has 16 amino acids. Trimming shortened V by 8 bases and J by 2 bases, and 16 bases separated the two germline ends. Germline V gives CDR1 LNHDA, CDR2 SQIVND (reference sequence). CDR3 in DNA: TGTGCCAGTCGAGGGTACGAGTCCCCTGGGGCCAACGTCCTGACTTTC. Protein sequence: CASRGYESPGANVLTF.

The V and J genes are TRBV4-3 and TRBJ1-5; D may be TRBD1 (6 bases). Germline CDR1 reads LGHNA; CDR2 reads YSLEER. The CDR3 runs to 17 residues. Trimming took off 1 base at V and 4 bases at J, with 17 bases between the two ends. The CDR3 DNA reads TGCGCCAGCAGCCAAGGGTCCTGGACAGAGAAAAATCAGCCCCAGCATTTT. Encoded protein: CASSQGSWTEKNQPQHF.

CDR3 sequence: CASSPDRRGNEAFF. Here the CDR3 DNA reads TGCGCCAGCAGCCCCGACCGACGGGGGAATGAAGCTTTCTTT. The J gene is TRBJ1-1, the V gene TRBV4-1; tentatively, D is TRBD1 (5 bases). Germline-derived CDR1 and CDR2 are MGHRA and YSYEKL. The CDR3 consists of 14 residues. Between the trimmed V and J ends, which lost 4 bases and 7 bases, there was a span of 16 bases.

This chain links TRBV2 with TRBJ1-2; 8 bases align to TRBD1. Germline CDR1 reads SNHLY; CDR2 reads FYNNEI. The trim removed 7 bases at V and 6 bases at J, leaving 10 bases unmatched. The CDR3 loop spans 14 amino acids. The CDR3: CASIALTGVNGYTF. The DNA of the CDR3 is TGTGCCAGCATTGCGTTGACAGGGGTAAATGGCTACACCTTC.